Given below is one T cell receptor beta chain in context. In this sample, this clonotype turned up many times. This receptor's antigen is unknown. Base-call qualities are not available, and no considerably larger clone is one nucleotide away. CDR1 and CDR2 were assigned from the germline V gene as SGHRS and YFSETQ. Taken from cysteine to phenylalanine, the CDR3 has 15 residues. CDR3 DNA only is kept here, 45 bases in frame from base 1. Trimming accounts for 4 bases at V and 2 bases at J, while the number of junction bases matched to no gene is 4. The data are from a study of neurological immune-mediated disorders (dated by TCRdb to between 2018 and 2021). Regarding the study in general: Peripheral blood TCR-beta repertoires from HTLV-I-associated myelopathy (HAM/TSP) patients, multiple sclerosis patients and healthy controls were compared by UMI-based sequencing. The 90 to 120 TCR-beta libraries covered PBMC samples along with longitudinal samples, technical triplicates, and paired sorted CD4+ and CD8+ T-cell subsets. Longitudinal HAM/TSP and healthy donors were sampled at 3 time-points each (about 3-40 month intervals). The cohort was made up of around 70 subjects, consisting of some 14 HAM/TSP patients, some 34 multiple sclerosis patients and approximately 20 healthy controls.

On the study overall, not on this receptor specifically: No identical CDR3 amino acid sequences were shared among expanded clones across subjects, suggesting private TCR-beta repertoires in all groups. The highest TCR clonal expansion was observed in HAM/TSP patients, whereas the lowest was observed in MS patients, even when compared with healthy controls.

cDNA synthesis used template-switch 5'RACE with a primer carrying a 10-nucleotide random unique molecular identifier tagging each TCR transcript. Every sequencing run covered 15-18 subjects and yielded more than 200 million TCR-beta sequences. The RNeasy kit was used for extraction of total RNA. Using the KAPA Real-time Library Amplification kit, TCR-beta VDJ regions were amplified with primers for the TCR constant region and the 5'RACE anchor. A first PCR added sample indexes and Illumina adaptors, after which a second PCR increased the library yield. After Ampure bead purification, the roughly 650 bp TCR product was size-selected on a 2% E-gel SizeSelection system. Library quality was checked on a Bioanalyzer, concentration was measured with Qubit, and libraries were quantified with the Kapa Library Quantification kit before pooling. An Illumina HiSeq 2500 was used to sequence the libraries paired-end at 2 x 150 bp. To increase sequence diversity, about 25-31% phiX was spiked into each library pool. The study's own analysis went as follows. The UMI-based MiGEC pipeline processed quality-filtered reads and removed over 75% of raw TCR sequences during error correction. VDJ genes were aligned to IMGT germline references, and clonotypes were defined by unique CDR3 amino acid sequence plus V-J genes. Clonal expansion, Shannon diversity, and CDR3 relatedness (CalcPairwiseDistances, ClusterSamples) were evaluated with VDJtools, and phylogenetic trees were built with CLCbio workbench. A clone was classed as expanded if it had 8 or more unique UMIs, a cutoff based on coefficient-of-variation modelling across technical triplicates. TCRdb handled the public reads itself, with Q25 trimming in fastp and clone calling in MiXCR, and kept productive beta chains. Duplicate CDR3 protein sequences are folded into a single record with the most common DNA and genes. What appears here as the V and J calls and clone size reflects TCRdb's work, not the paper's. The sample table holds roughly 60,000 distinct CDR3 sequences, of which 9.7% were seen once. Clones ranked in the top ten supply 12% of the sample.

In light of the paper, this sample's time point label describes: longitudinal time-point 2. The healthy controls were volunteers from blood banks in Maryland, USA. Libraries from unsorted PBMCs were made from 2 million PBMCs kept in RNAlater at -80 degrees C until RNA extraction. PBMCs were separated from peripheral blood using Ficoll-Hypaque density gradient centrifugation and then cryopreserved in liquid nitrogen. The sequence was collected from a man aged 25 to 40 in good health. Sequencing was done on a sample of PBMCs. The V and J genes are TRBV5-1 and TRBJ1-2, with TRBD1 matching 11 junction bases. The CDR3 protein: CASSPGQGANYGYTF. The bases read TGCGCCAGCAGCCCCGGACAGGGGGCGAACTATGGCTACACCTTC.